One sample yielded the 18 T cell receptor beta chains listed below, sequenced in a study of T cell responses to AZD1222 COVID-19 vaccine. Sequencing was performed with immunoSEQ multiplex PCR; in TCRdb, only in-frame clones are kept and a portion is missing. Of roughly 25,000 clones listed, around 87% are singletons. The source was peripheral blood, collected 28 days after the second AZD1222 dose. The origin of the receptors is an adult who received the AZD1222 COVID-19 vaccine.

V and J are TRBV2 and TRBJ2-5, with a weak D call TRBD2 (6 bases). This CDR3 contains 18 residues. The germline V gene has CDR1 SNHLY and CDR2 FYNNEI. Trimming removed 1 base from V and 5 bases from J, with 23 bases in between. CDR3 sequence (DNA): TGTGCCAGCAGTGAAGGGCTGAGTGGGGCGGGGCTAGGTGAGACCCAGTACTTC. Its translation: CASSEGLSGAGLGETQYF.

The gene calls are TRBV5-1 and TRBJ2-7; TRBD1 matches at 11 bases. After removal of 4 bases from V and 4 bases from J, the junction contained 4 bases not matched to a gene. The CDR3 has 14 amino acids. Per germline, CDR1 SGHRS and CDR2 YFSETQ. Here the CDR3 DNA reads TGCGCCAGCAGCCAAGGGACAGGGGGGTACGAGCAGTACTTC. Translation gives CASSQGTGGYEQYF. Complete variable domain (other parts from reference TRBV5-1 and TRBJ2-7): KAGVTQTPRYLIKTRGQQVTLSCSPISGHRSVSWYQQTPGQGLQFLFEYFSETQRNKGNFPGRFSGRQFSNSRSEMNVSTLELGDSALYLCASSQGTGGYEQYFGPGTRLTVT.

This clone was observed a handful of times. This chain links TRBV15 with TRBJ1-3, with 7 bases lining up with TRBD1. The germline V gene has CDR1 LNHNV and CDR2 YYDKDF (reference sequence). The CDR3 spans 17 residues. V lost 0 bases and J lost 3; bases outside the gene matches: 8. CDR3 amino acids: CATSRDQGRGLGNTIYF. The CDR3 DNA follows: TGTGCCACCAGCAGAGATCAAGGAAGGGGGCTTGGAAACACCATATATTTT.

The chain couples TRBV30 to TRBJ1-6, with D unresolved. V was shortened by 3 bases and J by 0 bases, with 6 bases between the two germline ends. The CDR3 covers 14 residues. CDR1 is GTSNPN, CDR2 SVGIG, per germline (reference sequence). The CDR3 region is CAWRTPSYNSPLHF. The CDR3 nucleotides read TGTGCCTGGAGGACACCCTCCTATAATTCACCCCTCCACTTT.

V gene TRBV19 combines with J gene TRBJ1-1; perhaps TRBD1 as D (5 bases). The CDR3 length is 14 residues. Germline values: CDR1 LNHDA, CDR2 SQIVND (reference sequence). V was trimmed by 1 base and J by 6 bases, leaving 12 bases between them. Here the CDR3 reads CASSIVLGVSEAFF. In nucleotides, the CDR3 is TGTGCCAGTAGTATAGTTTTGGGGGTGTCTGAAGCTTTCTTT.

The V and J genes are TRBV5-6 and TRBJ2-3; TRBD1 agrees at 10 bases. The CDR3 contains 15 residues. Germline values: CDR1 SGHDT, CDR2 YYEEEE. Trimming removed 0 bases from V and 5 bases from J; junction bases left unmatched: 3. The CDR3 DNA sequence: TGTGCCAGCAGCTTGGGGGGACAGGGGATAGATACGCAGTATTTT. Translating it yields CASSLGGQGIDTQYF.

CDR3 in amino acids: CASSPPTGGIIETQYF. The CDR3, as DNA: TGTGCCAGCTCACCACCGACAGGGGGTATTATCGAGACCCAGTACTTC. The chain links TRBV18 to TRBJ2-5; TRBD1 matches 9 bases. The germline V gene encodes CDR1 KGHSH and CDR2 LQKENI. The CDR3 is 16 residues long. V was pared by 0 bases and J by 5 bases, with 7 bases of the junction left unmatched.

The chain recombines TRBV3-1 (or the pseudogene TRBV3-2) with TRBJ2-7; D may be TRBD1 (5 bases). CDR1 LGHDT and CDR2 YNNKEL come from the germline V gene (reference sequence). With 1 base removed from V and 1 base from J, the gap between germline ends came to 11 bases. The CDR3 spans 15 residues. The CDR3 bases are TGTGCCAGCAGCCAAGTGGCAGGGCCGTCCTACGAGCAGTACTTC. Translation gives CASSQVAGPSYEQYF.

This rearrangement joins TRBV5-5 to TRBJ2-1; D perhaps matches TRBD1 (6 bases). Germline assignment: CDR1 SGHKS and CDR2 YYEKEE (reference sequence). V lost 1 base and J 3 bases, leaving 8 bases between the germline ends. This CDR3 has 14 residues. The CDR3: CASSLSGDYNEQFF. In DNA form, the CDR3 reads TGTGCCAGCAGCTTGTCAGGGGACTACAATGAGCAGTTCTTC.

This chain connects TRBV5-1 to TRBJ1-2; 7 bases are a match to TRBD1. CDR3 length equals 14 residues. J was trimmed by 6 bases and V by 4 bases; bases with no gene match: 9. CDR1 is SGHRS and CDR2 is YFSETQ in the germline V gene. The CDR3 sequence is CASSRLGGSNGYTF. The CDR3 DNA follows: TGCGCCAGCAGCCGACTAGGGGGCTCGAATGGCTACACCTTC.

CDR3 sequence reads: CASSFGVGGGEKLFF. The CDR3 coding sequence is TGTGCCAGCAGTTTTGGGGTTGGTGGAGGTGAAAAACTGTTTTTT. V gene TRBV28 combines with J gene TRBJ1-4; D not certain. Germline-derived CDR1 and CDR2 are MDHEN and SYDVKM. The CDR3 runs to 15 residues. The ends were cut back, 3 bases at V and 7 bases at J, with 15 bases in the middle.

The DNA for the CDR3 is TGTGCCAGCAGTTTGGGGCAGGGCAGTGTAACTTTCTTT. Translating gives CASSLGQGSVTFF. The V gene is TRBV12-3 or TRBV12-4, the J gene TRBJ1-1; a possible D gene is TRBD1 (5 bases). The CDR3 totals 13 residues. The germline V and J ends were trimmed by 3 bases and 12 bases, with 17 bases remaining between them.

The J gene is TRBJ1-4, the V gene TRBV20-1; D is uncertain. CDR1 is DFQATT, CDR2 SNEGSKA, per germline (reference sequence). Trimming removed 2 bases from V and 8 bases from J, with 6 bases in between. The CDR3 length is 11 residues. CDR3 nucleotide sequence: TGCAGTGCTAGATCGCGAGAAAAACTGTTTTTT. It encodes CSARSREKLFF.

The chain is built from TRBV11-2 and TRBJ2-3, with D possibly TRBD1 on 5 matching bases. V was clipped by 2 bases and J by 4 bases, with 13 bases between them. The CDR3 extends over 15 amino acids. Germline V gene data show CDR1 as SGHAT and CDR2 as FQNNGV. The CDR3 DNA follows: TGTGCCAGCAGCTTATTCCCAGGGTCGCCAGATACGCAGTATTTT. Encoded protein: CASSLFPGSPDTQYF.

The genes are TRBV27 and TRBJ1-2; tentatively, D is TRBD1 (6 bases). The CDR3 totals 15 residues. CDR1 is MNHEY and CDR2 is SMNVEV in the germline V gene (reference sequence). V lost 6 bases and J 10 bases, leaving 24 bases between the germline ends. The CDR3 nucleotides are TGTGCCAGCAGCCGCCCGGGACAACCTACTTTTGACTACACCTTC. It specifies CASSRPGQPTFDYTF.

The chain employs TRBV18 and TRBJ2-5; D might be TRBD1 or TRBD2, each matching 5 bases. Germline CDR1 reads KGHSH; CDR2 reads LQKENI. V lost 8 bases, J lost 4 bases, and 17 bases lay in between. This CDR3 comprises 14 residues. The CDR3 DNA sequence: TGTGCCAGCACCCGAGGGCAGGGTGGAGAGACCCAGTACTTC. Residues: CASTRGQGGETQYF.

Comment on this clone: Sequence at one end of the junction differs from germline and may be a read error. This chain links TRBV11-3 with TRBJ2-4; 10 bases fit TRBD2. CDR1 and CDR2 (germline): SGHNT, YENEEA. This CDR3 spans 10 amino acids. DNA for the CDR3: TGTGCCAGCAGCTCAGGACTAGCGGACTTC. As protein: CASSSGLADF.

The sample holds one count of this clone. This rearrangement joins TRBV7-9 to TRBJ2-1; D uncertain. The germline CDR1 and CDR2 sequences are SEHNR and FQNEAQ (reference sequence). Trimming stripped 5 bases from V and 10 bases from J, with 12 bases between. This CDR3 region has 12 residues. The DNA for the CDR3 is TGTGCCAGCAGCCTCTCAGTGCACGAGCAGTTCTTC. Translation: CASSLSVHEQFF.